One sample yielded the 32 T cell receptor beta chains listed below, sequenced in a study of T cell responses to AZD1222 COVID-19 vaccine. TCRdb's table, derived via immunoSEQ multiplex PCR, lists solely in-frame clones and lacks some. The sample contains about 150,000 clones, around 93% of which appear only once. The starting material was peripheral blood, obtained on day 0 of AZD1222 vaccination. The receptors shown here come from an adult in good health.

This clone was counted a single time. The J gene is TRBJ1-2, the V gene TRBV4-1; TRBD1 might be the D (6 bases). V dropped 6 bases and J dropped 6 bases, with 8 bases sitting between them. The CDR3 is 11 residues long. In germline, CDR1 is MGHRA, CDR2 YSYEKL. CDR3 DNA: TGCGCCAGCAGAGAGGGGGATGGCTACACCTTC. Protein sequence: CASREGDGYTF.

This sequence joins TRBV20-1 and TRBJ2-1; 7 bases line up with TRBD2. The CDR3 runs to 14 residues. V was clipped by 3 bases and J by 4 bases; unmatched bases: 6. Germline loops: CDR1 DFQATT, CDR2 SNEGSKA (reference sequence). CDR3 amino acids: CSASDPSGYNEQFF. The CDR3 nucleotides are TGCAGTGCTAGTGATCCTAGCGGATACAATGAGCAGTTCTTC.

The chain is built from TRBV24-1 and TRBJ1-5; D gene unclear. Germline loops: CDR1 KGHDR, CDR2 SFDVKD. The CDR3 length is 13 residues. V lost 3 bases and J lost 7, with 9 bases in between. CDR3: CATSDRVEQPQHF. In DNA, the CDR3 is TGTGCCACCAGTGATCGGGTCGAGCAGCCCCAGCATTTT.

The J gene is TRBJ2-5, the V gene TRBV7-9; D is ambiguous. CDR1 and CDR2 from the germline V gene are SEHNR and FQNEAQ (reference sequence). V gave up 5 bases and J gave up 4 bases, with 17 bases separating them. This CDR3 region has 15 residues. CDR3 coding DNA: TGTGCCAGCAGCCCGACCGGGCATGTTTTAGAGACCCAGTACTTC. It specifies CASSPTGHVLETQYF.

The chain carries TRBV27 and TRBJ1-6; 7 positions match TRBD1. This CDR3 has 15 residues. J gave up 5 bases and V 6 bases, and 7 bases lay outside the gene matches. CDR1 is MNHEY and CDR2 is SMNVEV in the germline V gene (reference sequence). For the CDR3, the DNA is TGTGCCAGCAGCCGACAGGGTGGGGATAATTCACCCCTCCACTTT. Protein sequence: CASSRQGGDNSPLHF.

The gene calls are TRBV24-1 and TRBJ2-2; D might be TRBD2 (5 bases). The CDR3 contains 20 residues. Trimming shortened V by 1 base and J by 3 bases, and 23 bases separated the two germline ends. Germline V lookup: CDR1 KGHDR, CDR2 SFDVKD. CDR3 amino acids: CATSDLEPRRPGLYTGELFF. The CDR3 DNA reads TGTGCCACCAGTGATTTAGAACCCCGGAGGCCCGGGCTCTACACCGGGGAGCTGTTTTTT.

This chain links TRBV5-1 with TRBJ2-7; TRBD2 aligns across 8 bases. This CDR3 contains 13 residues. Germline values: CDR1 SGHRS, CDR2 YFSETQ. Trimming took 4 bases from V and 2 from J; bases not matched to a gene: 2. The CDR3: CASSVAGTYEQYF. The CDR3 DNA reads TGCGCCAGCAGCGTAGCGGGAACCTACGAGCAGTACTTC.

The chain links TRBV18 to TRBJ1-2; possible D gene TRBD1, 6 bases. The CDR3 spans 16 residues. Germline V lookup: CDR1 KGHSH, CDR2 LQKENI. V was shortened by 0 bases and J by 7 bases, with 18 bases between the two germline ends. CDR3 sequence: CASSPPQGTRSLGYTF. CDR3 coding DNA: TGTGCCAGCTCACCACCGCAGGGGACGCGTTCTCTTGGCTACACCTTC.

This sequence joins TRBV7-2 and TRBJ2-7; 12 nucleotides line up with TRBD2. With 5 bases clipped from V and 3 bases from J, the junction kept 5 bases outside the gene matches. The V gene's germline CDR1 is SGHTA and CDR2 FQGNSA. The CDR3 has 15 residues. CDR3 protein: CASSLRLAGDYEQYF. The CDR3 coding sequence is TGTGCCAGCAGCCTGAGACTAGCGGGAGACTACGAGCAGTACTTC.

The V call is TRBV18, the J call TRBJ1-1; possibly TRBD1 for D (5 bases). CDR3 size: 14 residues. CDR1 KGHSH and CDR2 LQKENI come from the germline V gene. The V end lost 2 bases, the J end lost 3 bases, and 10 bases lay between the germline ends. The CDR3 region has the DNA TGTGCCAGCTCACCAAACGGGGGGGACACTGAAGCTTTCTTT. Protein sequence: CASSPNGGDTEAFF. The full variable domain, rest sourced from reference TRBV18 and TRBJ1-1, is NAGVMQNPRHLVRRRGQEARLRCSPMKGHSHVYWYRQLPEEGLKFMVYLQKENIIDESGMPKERFSAEFPKEGPSILRIQQVVRGDSAAYFCASSPNGGDTEAFFGQGTRLTVV.

The CDR3 protein is CATSVALGGYTF. CDR3 in DNA: TGTGCCACGTCGGTGGCGTTGGGCGGCTACACCTTC. The rearrangement uses TRBV6-5 and TRBJ1-2; D unresolved. Germline values: CDR1 MNHEY, CDR2 SVGAGI. V was pared by 10 bases and J by 8 bases, with 17 bases between. The CDR3 has 12 amino acids.

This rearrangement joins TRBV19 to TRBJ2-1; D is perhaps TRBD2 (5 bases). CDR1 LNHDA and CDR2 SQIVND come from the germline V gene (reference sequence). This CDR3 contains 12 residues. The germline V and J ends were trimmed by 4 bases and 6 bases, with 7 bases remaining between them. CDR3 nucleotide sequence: TGTGCCAGTAGTACCGGGGTCAATGAGCAGTTCTTC. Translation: CASSTGVNEQFF.

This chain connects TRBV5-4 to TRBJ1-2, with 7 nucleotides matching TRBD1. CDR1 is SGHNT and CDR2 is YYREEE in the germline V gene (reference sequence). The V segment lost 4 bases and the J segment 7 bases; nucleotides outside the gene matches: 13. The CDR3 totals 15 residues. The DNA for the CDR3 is TGTGCCAGCAGCCGCTCGACGGGGCAGGGGGGTGGCTACACCTTC. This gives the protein CASSRSTGQGGGYTF.

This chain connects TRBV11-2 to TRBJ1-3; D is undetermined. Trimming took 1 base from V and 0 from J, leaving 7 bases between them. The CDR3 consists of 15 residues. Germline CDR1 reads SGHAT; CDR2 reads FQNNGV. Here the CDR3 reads CASSLGIASGNTIYF. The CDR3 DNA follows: TGTGCCAGCAGCTTAGGGATTGCCTCTGGAAACACCATATATTTT.

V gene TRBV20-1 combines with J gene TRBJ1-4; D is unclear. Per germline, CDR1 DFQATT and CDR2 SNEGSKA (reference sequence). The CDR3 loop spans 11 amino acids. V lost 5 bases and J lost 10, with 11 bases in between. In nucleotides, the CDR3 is TGCAGTGCTCTGGATGCCGGAAAACTGTTTTTT. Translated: CSALDAGKLFF.

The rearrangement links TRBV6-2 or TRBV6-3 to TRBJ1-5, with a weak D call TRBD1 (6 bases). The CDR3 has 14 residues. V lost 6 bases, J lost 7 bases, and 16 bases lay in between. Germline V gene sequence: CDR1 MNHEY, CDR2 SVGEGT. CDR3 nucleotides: TGTGCCAGCAGCCCAATAAACAGGGACCAGCCCCAGCATTTT. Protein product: CASSPINRDQPQHF.

CDR3 protein: CASTPTPGTRNEQFF. The CDR3 region has the DNA TGTGCCAGCACTCCAACCCCCGGGACTAGGAATGAGCAGTTCTTC. V gene TRBV6-4 combines with J gene TRBJ2-1, with 8 bases lining up with TRBD2. CDR1 is MRHNA and CDR2 is SNTAGT in the germline V gene. V lost 7 bases to trimming and J lost 7 bases; unmatched junction nucleotides: 12. The CDR3 covers 15 residues.

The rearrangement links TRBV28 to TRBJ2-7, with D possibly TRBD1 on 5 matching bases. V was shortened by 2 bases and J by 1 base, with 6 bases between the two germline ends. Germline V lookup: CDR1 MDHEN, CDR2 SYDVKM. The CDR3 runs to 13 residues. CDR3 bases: TGTGCCAGCAGTTTACAGGGATCCTACGAGCAGTACTTC. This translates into CASSLQGSYEQYF.

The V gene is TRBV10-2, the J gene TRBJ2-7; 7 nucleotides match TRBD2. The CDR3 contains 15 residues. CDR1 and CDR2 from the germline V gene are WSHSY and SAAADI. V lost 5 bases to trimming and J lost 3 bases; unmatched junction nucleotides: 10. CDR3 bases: TGCGCCAGCAGTAGCCCGGGACTACTTAACTACGAGCAGTACTTC. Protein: CASSSPGLLNYEQYF.

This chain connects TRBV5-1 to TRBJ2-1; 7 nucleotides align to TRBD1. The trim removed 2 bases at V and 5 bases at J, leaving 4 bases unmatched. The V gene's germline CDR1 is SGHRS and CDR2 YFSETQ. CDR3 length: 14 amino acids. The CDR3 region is CASSLKTGNNEQFF. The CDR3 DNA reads TGCGCCAGCAGCTTAAAGACAGGGAACAATGAGCAGTTCTTC. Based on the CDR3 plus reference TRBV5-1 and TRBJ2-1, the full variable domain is KAGVTQTPRYLIKTRGQQVTLSCSPISGHRSVSWYQQTPGQGLQFLFEYFSETQRNKGNFPGRFSGRQFSNSRSEMNVSTLELGDSALYLCASSLKTGNNEQFFGPGTRLTVL.

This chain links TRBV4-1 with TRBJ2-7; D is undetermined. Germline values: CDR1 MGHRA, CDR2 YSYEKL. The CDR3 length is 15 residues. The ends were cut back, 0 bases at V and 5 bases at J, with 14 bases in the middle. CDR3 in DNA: TGCGCCAGCAGCCAAGAACCCTCTCTGGGGAACGAGCAGTACTTC. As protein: CASSQEPSLGNEQYF.

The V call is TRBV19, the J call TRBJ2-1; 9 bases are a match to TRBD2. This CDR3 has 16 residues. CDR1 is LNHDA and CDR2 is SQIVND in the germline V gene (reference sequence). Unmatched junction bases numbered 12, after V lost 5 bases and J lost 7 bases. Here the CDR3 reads CASSPVGSGRRNEQFF. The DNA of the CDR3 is TGTGCCAGTAGTCCAGTGGGCAGCGGGAGGCGGAATGAGCAGTTCTTC.

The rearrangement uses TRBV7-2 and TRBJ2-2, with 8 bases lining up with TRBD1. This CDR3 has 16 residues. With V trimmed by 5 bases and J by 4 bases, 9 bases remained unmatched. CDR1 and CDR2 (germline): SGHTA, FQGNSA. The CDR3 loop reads CASSTDRARGTGELFF. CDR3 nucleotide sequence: TGTGCCAGCAGCACGGACAGGGCAAGAGGCACCGGGGAGCTGTTTTTT.

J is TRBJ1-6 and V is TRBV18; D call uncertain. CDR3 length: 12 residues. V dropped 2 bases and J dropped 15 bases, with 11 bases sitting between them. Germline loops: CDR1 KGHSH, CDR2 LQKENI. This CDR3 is CASSPASRDLHF. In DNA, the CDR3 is TGTGCCAGCTCACCAGCGAGCAGAGACCTCCACTTT.

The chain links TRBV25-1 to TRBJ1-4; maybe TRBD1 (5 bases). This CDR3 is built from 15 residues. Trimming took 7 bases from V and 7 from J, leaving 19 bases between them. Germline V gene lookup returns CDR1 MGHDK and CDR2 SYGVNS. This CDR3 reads CASMGQGAKGEKLFF. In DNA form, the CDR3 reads TGTGCCAGCATGGGCCAGGGCGCAAAAGGTGAAAAACTGTTTTTT.

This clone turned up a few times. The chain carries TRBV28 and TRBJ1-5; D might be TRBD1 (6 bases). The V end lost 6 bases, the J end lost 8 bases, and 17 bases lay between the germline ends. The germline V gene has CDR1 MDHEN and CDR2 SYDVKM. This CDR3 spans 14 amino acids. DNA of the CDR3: TGTGCCAGCAGCCTCACGGGGGCGGAGAAGCCCCAGCATTTT. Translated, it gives CASSLTGAEKPQHF.

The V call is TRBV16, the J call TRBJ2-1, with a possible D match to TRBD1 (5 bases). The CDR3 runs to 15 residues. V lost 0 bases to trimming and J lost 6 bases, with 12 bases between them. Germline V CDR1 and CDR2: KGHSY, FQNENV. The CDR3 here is CASSQSAGLGNEQFF. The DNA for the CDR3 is TGTGCCAGCAGCCAATCTGCAGGGTTGGGCAATGAGCAGTTCTTC.

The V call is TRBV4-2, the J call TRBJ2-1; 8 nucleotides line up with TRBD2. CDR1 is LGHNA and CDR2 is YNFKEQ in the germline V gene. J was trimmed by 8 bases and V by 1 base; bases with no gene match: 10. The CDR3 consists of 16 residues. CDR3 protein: CASSQALRGGADEQFF. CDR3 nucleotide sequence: TGTGCCAGCAGCCAAGCTCTCCGGGGGGGCGCGGATGAGCAGTTCTTC.

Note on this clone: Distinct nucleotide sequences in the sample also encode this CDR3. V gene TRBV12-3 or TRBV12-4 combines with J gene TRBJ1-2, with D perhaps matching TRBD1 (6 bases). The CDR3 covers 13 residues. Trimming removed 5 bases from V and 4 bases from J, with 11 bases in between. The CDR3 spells CASSLRGGYGYTF. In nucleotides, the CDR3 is TGTGCCAGCAGTCTCAGGGGAGGCTATGGCTACACCTTC.

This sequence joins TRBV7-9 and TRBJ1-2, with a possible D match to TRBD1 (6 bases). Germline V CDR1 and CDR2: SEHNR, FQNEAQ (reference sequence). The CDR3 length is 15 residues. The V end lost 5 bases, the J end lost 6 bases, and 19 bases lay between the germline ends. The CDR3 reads CASSPIGQILNGYTF. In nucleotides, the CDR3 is TGTGCCAGCAGCCCTATCGGACAGATTCTAAATGGCTACACCTTC.

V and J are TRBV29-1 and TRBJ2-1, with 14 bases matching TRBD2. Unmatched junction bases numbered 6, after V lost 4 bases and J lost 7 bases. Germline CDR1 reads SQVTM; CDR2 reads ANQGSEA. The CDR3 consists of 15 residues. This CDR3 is CSVAPGLAGVNEQFF. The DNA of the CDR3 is TGCAGCGTTGCGCCGGGACTAGCGGGAGTTAATGAGCAGTTCTTC.

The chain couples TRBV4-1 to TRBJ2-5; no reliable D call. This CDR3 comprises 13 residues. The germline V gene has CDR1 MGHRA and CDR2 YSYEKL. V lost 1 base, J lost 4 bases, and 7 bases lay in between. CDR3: CASSQGVPETQYF. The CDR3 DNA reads TGCGCCAGCAGCCAAGGGGTCCCAGAGACCCAGTACTTC.